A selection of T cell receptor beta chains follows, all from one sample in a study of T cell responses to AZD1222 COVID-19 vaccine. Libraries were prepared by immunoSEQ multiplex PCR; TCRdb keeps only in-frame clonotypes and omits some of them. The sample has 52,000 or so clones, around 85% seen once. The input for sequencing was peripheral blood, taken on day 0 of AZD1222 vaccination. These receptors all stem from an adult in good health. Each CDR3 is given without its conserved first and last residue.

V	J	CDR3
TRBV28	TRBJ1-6	ASSLPLTEGNSPLH
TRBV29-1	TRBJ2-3	SVGSHTDTQY
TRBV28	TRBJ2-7	ASSLGGRADEQY
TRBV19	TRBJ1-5	ASSRGALVNQPQH
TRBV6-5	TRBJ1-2	ASSYSGQGVPYGYT
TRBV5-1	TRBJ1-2	ASSTGTSDYGYT
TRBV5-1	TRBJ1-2	ASKLRRKVDGYT
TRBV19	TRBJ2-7	ASSTRDSIYEQY
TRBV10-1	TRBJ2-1	ASSEPTSGRLNEQF
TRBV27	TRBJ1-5	ASSLIQGAREPQH
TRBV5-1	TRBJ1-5	ASTKHRGPESNQPQH
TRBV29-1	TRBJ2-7	SVARGVSYEQY
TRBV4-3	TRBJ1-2	ASSQDRSSYGYT
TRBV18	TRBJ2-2	ASSPRIGELF
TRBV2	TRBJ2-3	ASSGEGGTDTQY
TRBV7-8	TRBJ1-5	ASSLTGAGTSNQPQH
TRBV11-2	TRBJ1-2	ASSLFSGTQGGYT
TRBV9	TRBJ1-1	ASSFLMEGAEAF
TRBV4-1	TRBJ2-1	ASSQGPGQTYNEQF
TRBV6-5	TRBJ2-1	ASSIIAGDNEQF
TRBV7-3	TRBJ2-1	ASSIGLAGVAYNEQF
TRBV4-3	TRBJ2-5	ASSQDRGRAPRETQY
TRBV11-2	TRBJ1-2	ASSLDLGDGGYT
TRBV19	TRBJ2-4	ASSPGTSGRGAKNIQY
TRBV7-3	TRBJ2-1	ASSLNDLANEQF
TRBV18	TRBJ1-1	ASSTERGKSTEAF
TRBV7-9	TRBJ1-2	ASSPNTGRVWGYT
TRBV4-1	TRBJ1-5	ASSQGVINQPQH
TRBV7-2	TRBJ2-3	ASTPGFAGGEDTQY
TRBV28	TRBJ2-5	ASSLAGAMETQY
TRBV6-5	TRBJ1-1	ASNWNTEAF
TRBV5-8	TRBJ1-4	ASSRMAGLTYNEKLF
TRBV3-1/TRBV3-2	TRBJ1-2	ASSYRGGSNYGYT
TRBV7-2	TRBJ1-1	ASSLRGTGRQTEAF
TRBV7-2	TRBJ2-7	ASSPTLTATYEQY
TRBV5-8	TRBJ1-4	ARTDGRNEKLF
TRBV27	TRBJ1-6	ASSLWQGAYNSPLH
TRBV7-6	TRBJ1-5	ASSSWTGGADQPQH
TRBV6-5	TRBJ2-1	ASSYASGEARF
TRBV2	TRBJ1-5	ASSWTVPSNQPQH
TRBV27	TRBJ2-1	ASHPSGRAYNEQF
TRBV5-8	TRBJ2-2	ASKVLGHGNTGELF
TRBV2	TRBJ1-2	ASSERPGQVYGYT
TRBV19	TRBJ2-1	ASSRTSGRARYNEQF
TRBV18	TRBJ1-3	ASSPFGGSSGNTIY
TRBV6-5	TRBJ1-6	ASSPIRVNSPLH
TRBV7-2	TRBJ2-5	ASSPGTSGSETQY
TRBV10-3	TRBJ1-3	AISNVDSALGNTIY
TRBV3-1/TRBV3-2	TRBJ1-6	ASSTGQWTPLH
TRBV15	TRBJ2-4	ATSRGSGLAAIQY
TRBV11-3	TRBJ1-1	ASSTWTGWGNTEAF
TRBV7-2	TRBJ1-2	ASSSMSGDYGYT
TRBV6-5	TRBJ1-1	ASSYVRDWGKTEAF